Shown below are 10 T cell receptor beta chains from a single sample sequenced in a study of blood T cells in healthy people across ages. Then a second PCR, running about 6 to 11 cycles, was carried out with a sample-barcoded 5' primer and a J-beta primer mix. Via MiXCR, TCRdb re-called the 5' RACE reads, giving one row per CDR3 protein. Of roughly 900,000 distinct CDR3 sequences listed, about 44% are singletons. The sample taken for sequencing was blood. These receptors all come from a man aged 30 to 39 in good health.

This clonotype was counted only a few times. CDR3 sequence: CASRNSSYNEQFF. The CDR3 nucleotides read TGTGCCAGCAGAAACTCCTCCTACAATGAGCAGTTCTTC. This chain uses TRBV5-5 with TRBJ2-1; D call uncertain. The CDR3 length is 13 residues. Germline CDR1 reads SGHKS; CDR2 reads YYEKEE (reference sequence). The ends were cut back, 5 bases at V and 0 bases at J, with 6 bases in the middle. Full variable domain (outside the CDR3, taken from reference TRBV5-5 and TRBJ2-1): DAGVTQSPTHLIKTRGQQVTLRCSPISGHKSVSWYQQVLGQGPQFIFQYYEKEERGRGNFPDRFSARQFPNYSSELNVNALLLGDSALYLCASRNSSYNEQFFGPGTRLTVL.

This clonotype has just a few counts. The chain joins TRBV4-1 to TRBJ2-3; possibly TRBD1 for D (6 bases). This CDR3 has 18 residues. Trimming removed 0 bases from V and 0 bases from J, with 16 bases in between. Germline assignment: CDR1 MGHRA and CDR2 YSYEKL. DNA of the CDR3: TGCGCCAGCAGCCAAGATAGTCGGAAGGACAGCAGCACAGATACGCAGTATTTT. Protein sequence: CASSQDSRKDSSTDTQYF.

The V and J genes are TRBV15 and TRBJ2-4; maybe TRBD2 (5 bases). The CDR3 is 15 amino acids. V lost 5 bases and J lost 0, with 11 bases in between. Germline CDR1 is LNHNV and CDR2 is YYDKDF (reference sequence). The CDR3 here is CATSPAGRAKNIQYF. The CDR3 DNA follows: TGTGCCACCAGCCCCGCGGGCAGAGCCAAAAACATTCAGTACTTC.

This clonotype has more than one count but fewer than ten. V usage is TRBV4-2 and J usage is TRBJ1-4; 8 nucleotides match TRBD1. V gave up 1 base and J gave up 7 bases; unmatched junction bases: 8. This CDR3 comprises 16 residues. Germline-derived CDR1 and CDR2 are LGHNA and YNFKEQ. CDR3 sequence: CASSQVRSRGLEKLFF. CDR3 nucleotide sequence: TGTGCCAGCAGCCAAGTAAGATCCAGGGGGCTTGAAAAACTGTTTTTT.

Here the CDR3 DNA reads TGTGCCAGCAGTTTTATAGGGGAAGGCTACGAGCAGTACTTC. The encoded protein is CASSFIGEGYEQYF. The rearrangement joins TRBV27 to TRBJ2-7; D possibly corresponds to TRBD1 (5 bases). CDR3 length: 14 residues. Trimming removed 3 bases at V and 3 bases at J, with 12 bases between. CDR1 is MNHEY, CDR2 SMNVEV, per germline (reference sequence).

The V gene is TRBV10-3, the J gene TRBJ2-3, with TRBD2 matching 13 bases. V shed 7 bases and J 0 bases; nucleotides not matched to a gene: 1. In germline, CDR1 is ENHRY, CDR2 SYGVKD. CDR3 length: 15 amino acids. Here the CDR3 DNA reads TGTGCCATCAAGGGACTAGCGGGGAGCACAGATACGCAGTATTTT. Amino acids: CAIKGLAGSTDTQYF.

The chain couples TRBV20-1 to TRBJ2-3, with D possibly called TRBD1 or TRBD2 (5 bases each). The CDR3 is made up of 12 amino acids. Trimming took off 3 bases at V and 4 bases at J, with 8 bases between the two ends. Germline V gene lookup returns CDR1 DFQATT and CDR2 SNEGSKA (reference sequence). The DNA of the CDR3 is TGCAGTGCTAGGATGGGACCAGATACGCAGTATTTT. This codes for CSARMGPDTQYF.

This clonotype was recorded a few times. The chain couples TRBV20-1 to TRBJ2-3, with D perhaps matching TRBD2 (5 bases). Trimming pared 6 bases from V and 4 bases from J, leaving 14 bases between. Germline assignment: CDR1 DFQATT and CDR2 SNEGSKA (reference sequence). The CDR3 is 13 amino acids. The CDR3 bases are TGCAGTGCCCTTGTCGACGGGGCAGATACGCAGTATTTT. Its translation is CSALVDGADTQYF.

The chain carries TRBV25-1 and TRBJ1-3; D is ambiguous. The V end lost 8 bases, the J end lost 1 base, and 9 bases lay between the germline ends. Germline CDR1 is MGHDK and CDR2 is SYGVNS. The CDR3 runs to 13 residues. The CDR3 DNA reads TGTGCCAGCCGGAGGGATTCTGGAAACACCATATATTTT. Translation gives CASRRDSGNTIYF.

This clonotype was recorded a few times. V is TRBV29-1 and J is TRBJ1-4, with unresolved D. This CDR3 is 13 amino acids long. Germline V gene lookup returns CDR1 SQVTM and CDR2 ANQGSEA. The germline V and J ends were trimmed by 7 bases and 8 bases, with 17 bases remaining between them. DNA of the CDR3: TGCAGCGGGGGTGGGTCCCTGGGCGAAAAACTGTTTTTT. Protein product: CSGGGSLGEKLFF.